The source of this T cell receptor (beta chain) is a study of response to subunit inactivated influenza vaccine. Concerning this clonotype itself: Antigen specificity is unknown. A read error is possible here, since a much larger clone lies one base away.

Whole-study results and caveats: The authors put forward the suggestion that each seasonal influenza vaccination may bring in only a limited number of new T cells.

TCRdb itself ran the RT-PCR reads through MiXCR, one entry per CDR3 protein. The sample carries hundreds of thousands of distinct CDR3 sequences, roughly 14% recorded once. This TCR was recovered from a man aged 45-65 years who received an inactivated influenza vaccine. Material: PBMCs from blood, obtained less than 13 days after vaccination.

The CDR3 bases are TGTGCCAGCAGCCATTCCCTCGGGACAGCCTCTAGCACAGAAACGCAGTATTTT. As protein: CASSHSLGTASSTETQYF. V gene TRBV7-8 combines with J gene TRBJ2-3; 7 bases match TRBD1. The CDR3 sequence is 18 residues long. Germline values: CDR1 SGHVS, CDR2 FQNEAQ.